This T cell receptor beta chain was retrieved from a study of cytomegalovirus exposure and HLA in healthy donors. Amplification used 60 Vbeta primers and 13 Jbeta primers. The method was immunoSEQ multiplex PCR; TCRdb's version includes in-frame clones alone and lacks a portion of them. Of some 120,000 clones listed, less than 80% are singletons. The receptor was derived from a man aged 45-65 years in good health and CMV-seronegative. Material for sequencing was PBMCs.

The CDR3 region has the DNA TGTGCCAGTAGTCCCCCTTGGGGGGTAGGCACTGAAGCTTTCTTT. As protein: CASSPPWGVGTEAFF. The gene calls are TRBV19 and TRBJ1-1, with D tentatively TRBD1 (5 bases). The ends were cut back, 5 bases at V and 4 bases at J, with 17 bases in the middle. From germline, CDR1 is LNHDA and CDR2 SQIVND (reference sequence). This CDR3 spans 15 amino acids.